One and the same sample provided the 3 T cell receptor beta chains below, sequenced in a study of patients and donors after allogeneic stem cell transplantation. MiXCR, run by TCRdb on the RT-PCR reads, gives a single entry per CDR3 protein. Here the sample spans 25,000 to 30,000 distinct CDR3 sequences, around 7.9% being singletons. Specimen: blood, either unsorted or a sorted T cell fraction (not recorded which). The receptors stem from a human donor who was either an allogeneic HSCT recipient or a stem cell or donor lymphocyte infusion donor (not recorded which). It is not recorded whose cells these are; they may come from a transplant donor.

This clonotype was seen repeatedly, ten times or more. The chain uses TRBV20-1 and TRBJ1-6; D call uncertain. CDR1 is DFQATT and CDR2 is SNEGSKA in the germline V gene (reference sequence). Trimming pared 0 bases from V and 10 bases from J, leaving 19 bases between. CDR3 size: 16 residues. CDR3 DNA sequence: TGCAGTGCTAGAGATGGGAAGGGAGGGTATTACTCACCCCTCCACTTT. It yields the protein CSARDGKGGYYSPLHF.

This clonotype has more than one count but fewer than ten. The chain couples TRBV10-1 to TRBJ2-1; TRBD2 matches 10 bases. CDR3 length equals 15 residues. Germline-derived CDR1 and CDR2 are WNHNN and SYGVQD (reference sequence). J gave up 8 bases and V 5 bases, and 9 bases lay outside the gene matches. The CDR3 is CASSYTSGALYEQFF. CDR3 DNA sequence: TGCGCCAGCAGTTATACTAGCGGGGCTTTGTATGAGCAGTTCTTC.

There are a few counts of this clonotype. The genes are TRBV7-6 and TRBJ2-2; tentatively, D is TRBD1 (6 bases). V lost 1 base to trimming and J lost 6 bases, with 18 bases between them. Germline loops: CDR1 SGHVS, CDR2 FNYEAQ. The CDR3 spans 17 residues. The CDR3 spells CASSLDPAGVVSGELFF. CDR3 DNA sequence: TGTGCCAGCAGCTTAGACCCGGCAGGGGTCGTTTCCGGGGAGCTGTTTTTT.